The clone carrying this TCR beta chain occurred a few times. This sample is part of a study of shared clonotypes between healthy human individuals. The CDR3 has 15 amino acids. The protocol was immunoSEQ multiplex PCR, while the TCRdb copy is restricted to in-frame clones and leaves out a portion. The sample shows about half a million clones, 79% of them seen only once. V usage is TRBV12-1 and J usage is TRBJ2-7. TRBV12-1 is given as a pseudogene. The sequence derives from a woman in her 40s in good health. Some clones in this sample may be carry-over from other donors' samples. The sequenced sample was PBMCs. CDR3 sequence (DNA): TGTGCCAGCAGCTTTTCAAGGACGTACTCCTACGAGCAGTACTTC. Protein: CASSFSRTYSYEQYF.